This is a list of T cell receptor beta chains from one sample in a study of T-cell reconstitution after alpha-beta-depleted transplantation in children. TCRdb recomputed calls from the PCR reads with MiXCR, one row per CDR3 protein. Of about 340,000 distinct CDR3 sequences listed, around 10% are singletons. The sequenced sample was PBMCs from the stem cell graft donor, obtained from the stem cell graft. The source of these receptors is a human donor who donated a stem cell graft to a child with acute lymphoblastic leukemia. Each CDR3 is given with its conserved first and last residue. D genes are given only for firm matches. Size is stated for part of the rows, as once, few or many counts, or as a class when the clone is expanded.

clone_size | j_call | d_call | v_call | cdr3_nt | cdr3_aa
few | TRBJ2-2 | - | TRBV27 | TGTGCCAGCACTTCAGGGGTGGAGCTGTTTTTT | CASTSGVELFF
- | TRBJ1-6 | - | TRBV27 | TGTGCCAGCACTGCCAGGCAGGGTGTAGGGTCACCCCTCCACTTT | CASTARQGVGSPLHF
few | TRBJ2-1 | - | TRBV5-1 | TGCGCCAGCAGCTTGGGGGGCCTTCGCCCGGTCCGATACAATGAGCAGTTCTTC | CASSLGGLRPVRYNEQFF
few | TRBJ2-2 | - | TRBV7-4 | TGTGCCAGCAGCCCTAAAACCCAATTGGAGGGAAGCACCGGGGAGCTGTTTTTT | CASSPKTQLEGSTGELFF
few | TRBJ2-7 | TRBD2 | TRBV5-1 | TGCGCCAGCAGCTTGAGACTAGCGGGGTTCGTGGACGAGCAGTACTTC | CASSLRLAGFVDEQYF
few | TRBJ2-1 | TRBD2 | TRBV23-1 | TGCGCCAGCACCGTCGGGGGGGTAATTTTTGCTTCCTCCTACAATGAGCAGTTCTTC | CASTVGGVIFASSYNEQFF
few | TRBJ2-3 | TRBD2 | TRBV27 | TGTGCCAGCAGGGGGACTAGTCTTCCCTACACGGATACGCAGTATTTT | CASRGTSLPYTDTQYF
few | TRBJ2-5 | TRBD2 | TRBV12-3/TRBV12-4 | TGTGCCAGCAGAGGACTAGCGGGGCCCCAAGAGACCCAGTACTTC | CASRGLAGPQETQYF
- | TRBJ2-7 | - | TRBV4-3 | TGCGCCAGCAGCCAAGGCGCGGGCGGCGAGCAGTACTTC | CASSQGAGGEQYF
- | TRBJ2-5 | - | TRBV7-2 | TGTGCCAGCAGCTTAGGGACCGCGACCTCGCAAGAGACCCAGTACTTC | CASSLGTATSQETQYF
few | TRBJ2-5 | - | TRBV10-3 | TGTGCCATCAGTGAATGGGGAGCTCAAGAGACCCAGTACTTC | CAISEWGAQETQYF
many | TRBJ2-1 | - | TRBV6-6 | TGTGCCAGCAGCCATAGCGCTAATGAGCAGTTCTTC | CASSHSANEQFF
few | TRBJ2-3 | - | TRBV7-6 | TGTGCCAGCAGCTTAGCTAGTTCGGTCCGCACAGATACGCAGTATTTT | CASSLASSVRTDTQYF
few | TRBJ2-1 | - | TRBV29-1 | TGCAGCGTTGCCCCGAAGAGCTCCTACAATGAGCAGTTCTTC | CSVAPKSSYNEQFF
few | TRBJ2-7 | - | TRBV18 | TGTGCCAGCTCCCCACCCGGGGGCCTCTACGAGCAGTACTTC | CASSPPGGLYEQYF
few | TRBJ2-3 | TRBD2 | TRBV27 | TGTGCCAGCAGGTCTAGCGGGAGGCTTACAGATACGCAGTATTTT | CASRSSGRLTDTQYF
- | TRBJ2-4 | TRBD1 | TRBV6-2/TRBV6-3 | TGTGCCAGCAGTCGGACAGGGGGGAATTCTTTAGCCAAAAACATTCAGTACTTC | CASSRTGGNSLAKNIQYF
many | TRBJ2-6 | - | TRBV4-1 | TGCGCCAGCAGCCAAGATCGGATTGCGGGTTCCGGGGCCAACGTCCTGACTTTC | CASSQDRIAGSGANVLTF
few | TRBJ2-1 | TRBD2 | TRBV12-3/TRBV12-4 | TGTGCCAGCAGTTTTCTAGCGGGAGCCCGTAATGAGCAGTTCTTC | CASSFLAGARNEQFF
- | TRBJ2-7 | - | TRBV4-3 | TGCGCCAGCAGCCAAGAGCCGCGGCTAGCGTACGAGCAGTACTTC | CASSQEPRLAYEQYF
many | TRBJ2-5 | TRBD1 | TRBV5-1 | TGTGCCAGCAGCGTAGGACAGGGATCGGAGACCCAGTACTTC | CASSVGQGSETQYF
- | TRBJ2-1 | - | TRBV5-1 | TGCGCCAGCAGCTTGGACGGAGTTGACAATGAGCAGTTCTTC | CASSLDGVDNEQFF
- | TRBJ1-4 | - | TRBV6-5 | TGTGCCAGCAGTTACTCCTGGGGCGAAAAACTGTTTTTT | CASSYSWGEKLFF
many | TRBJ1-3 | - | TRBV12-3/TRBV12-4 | TGTGCCAGCACCCCTGCCCGGCCTGCTGGAAACACCATATATTTT | CASTPARPAGNTIYF
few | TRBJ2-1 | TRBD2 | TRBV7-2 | TGTGCCAGCAGCCAACGCGGGGGGGAGATAGTTGAGCAGTTCTTC | CASSQRGGEIVEQFF
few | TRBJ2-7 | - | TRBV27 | TGTGCCAGCGCCCCCGGCCTAGCCCTAACCTACGAGCAGTACTTC | CASAPGLALTYEQYF
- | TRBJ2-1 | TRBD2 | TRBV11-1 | TGTGCCAGCAGCTTATATGTTACTAGCGGGAAAAGACACAATGAGCAGTTCTTC | CASSLYVTSGKRHNEQFF
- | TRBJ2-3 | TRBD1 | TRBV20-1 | TGCAGTGCTAGAATGACAGGGGGAGGGGATACGCAGTATTTT | CSARMTGGGDTQYF
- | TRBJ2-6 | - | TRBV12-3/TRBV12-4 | TGTGCCAGCAGTCGCCATGGTGGGGGCGCTTCTGGGGCCAACGTCCTGACTTTC | CASSRHGGGASGANVLTF
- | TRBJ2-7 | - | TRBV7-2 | TGTGCCAGCAGCTTCCTTTTTGATCTTTCCTACGAGCAGTACTTC | CASSFLFDLSYEQYF
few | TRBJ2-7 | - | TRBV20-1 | TGCAGTGTCCCGGTCCCGCCTAGCTCCTACGAGCAGTACTTC | CSVPVPPSSYEQYF
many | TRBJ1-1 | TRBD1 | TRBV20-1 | TGCAGTGCTACCGAGGGGGCGCACACTGAAGCTTTCTTT | CSATEGAHTEAFF
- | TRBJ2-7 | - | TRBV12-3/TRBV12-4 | TGTGCCAGCAGTTTAGGCGAACTGTCCCCTATTGAGCAGTACTTC | CASSLGELSPIEQYF
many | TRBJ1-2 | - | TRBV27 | TGTGCCAGCAGTTTATTTGTGGGAGACGGCTACACCTTC | CASSLFVGDGYTF
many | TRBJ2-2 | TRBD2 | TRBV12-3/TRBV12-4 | TGTGCCAGCAGTCTGACTAGCGGGAGAACCGGGGAGCTGTTTTTT | CASSLTSGRTGELFF
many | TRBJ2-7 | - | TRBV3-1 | TGTGCCAGCAGCCAAGTTGGGAAAGGCTCCTACGAGCAGTACTTC | CASSQVGKGSYEQYF
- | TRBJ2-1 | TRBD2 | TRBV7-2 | TGTGCCAGCAGCTTAGTAGCGGGAGGGAACAACAATGAGCAGTTCTTC | CASSLVAGGNNNEQFF
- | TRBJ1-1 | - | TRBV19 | TGTGCCAGTACCCAGGGCGGGAGGAACACTGAAGCTTTCTTT | CASTQGGRNTEAFF
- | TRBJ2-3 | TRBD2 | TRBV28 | TGTGCCAGCTACGAAGCGGGAGCTCTAGATACGCAGTATTTT | CASYEAGALDTQYF
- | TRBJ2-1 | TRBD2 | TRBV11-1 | TGTGCCAGCAGCTCCCCTCGGGGTACTAGCGGGAGGCCGACTTCCTACAATGAGCAGTTCTTC | CASSSPRGTSGRPTSYNEQFF